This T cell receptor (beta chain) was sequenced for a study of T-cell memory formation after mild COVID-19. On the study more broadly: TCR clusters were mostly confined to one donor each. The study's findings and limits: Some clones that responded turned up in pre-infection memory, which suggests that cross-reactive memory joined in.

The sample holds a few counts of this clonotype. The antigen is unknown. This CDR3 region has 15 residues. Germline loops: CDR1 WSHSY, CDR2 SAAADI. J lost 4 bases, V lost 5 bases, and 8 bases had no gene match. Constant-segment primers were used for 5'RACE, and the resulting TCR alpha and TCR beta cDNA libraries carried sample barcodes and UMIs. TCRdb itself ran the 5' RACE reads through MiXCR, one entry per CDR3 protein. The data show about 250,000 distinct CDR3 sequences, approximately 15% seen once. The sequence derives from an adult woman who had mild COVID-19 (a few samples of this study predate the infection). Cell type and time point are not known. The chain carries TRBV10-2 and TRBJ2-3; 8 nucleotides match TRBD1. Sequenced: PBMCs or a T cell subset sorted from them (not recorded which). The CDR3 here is CASSPTGDVADTQYF. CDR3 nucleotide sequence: TGCGCCAGCAGTCCGACAGGGGACGTCGCAGATACGCAGTATTTT.